The 14 T cell receptor beta chains presented below share a single source sample, sequenced in a study of metastatic and nonmetastatic thyroid tumors. Until they underwent thyroid surgery, no patient had received any treatment. TCRdb re-clonotyped the PCR reads through MiXCR. The sample has around 37,000 clones, roughly 26% seen once. The sequenced sample was blood. All receptors come from a female donor with papillary thyroid cancer or a benign thyroid nodule (not recorded which). Some clones in this sample may be carry-over from other donors' samples.

With regard to this clone: One end of the junction does not line up with germline, which may come from a read error. The rearrangement joins TRBV11-1 to TRBJ2-2, with D maybe TRBD2 (6 bases). The CDR3 is 17 amino acids. Germline values: CDR1 SGHAT, CDR2 FQDESV (reference sequence). CDR3 coding DNA: TGTGCCAGCAGCTTTAGCCTATCGGGAGTAAGGACCGTGGAGCTGTTTTTT. This gives the protein CASSFSLSGVRTVELFF. The full variable domain, with the rest looked up from reference TRBV11-1 and TRBJ2-2, is EAEVAQSPRYKITEKSQAVAFWCDPISGHATLYWYRQILGQGPELLVQFQDESVVDDSQLPKDRFSAERLKGVDSTLKIQPAELGDSAMYLCASSFSLSGVRTVELFFGEGSRLTVL.

Many counts were recorded for this clone. The CDR3 is CASSLLGDTQYF. The CDR3 region has the DNA TGCGCCAGCAGCTTGTTGGGGGATACGCAGTATTTT. The gene calls are TRBV5-1 and TRBJ2-3; D remains unclear. CDR3 size: 12 residues. V dropped 1 base and J dropped 6 bases, with 6 bases sitting between them. CDR1 and CDR2 (germline): SGHRS, YFSETQ.

A few counts support this clone. This sequence joins TRBV19 and TRBJ2-7; D tentatively reads TRBD1 or TRBD2 (5 bases each). Germline V gene lookup returns CDR1 LNHDA and CDR2 SQIVND (reference sequence). The CDR3 has 15 residues. The V and J ends lost 3 bases and 3 bases respectively, with 15 bases between them. The CDR3 spells CASSIFGGARYEQYF. As DNA, the CDR3 is TGTGCCAGTAGTATCTTTGGGGGAGCCCGCTACGAGCAGTACTTC.

This sequence joins TRBV28 and TRBJ2-7; maybe TRBD2 (6 bases). Trimming cost V 7 bases and J 0 bases, with 19 bases left between them. The CDR3 runs to 16 residues. Germline V CDR1 and CDR2: MDHEN, SYDVKM. The CDR3 DNA sequence: TGTGCCAGCATCGGGGGTGCACCTCCGTGCTCCTACGAGCAGTACTTC. Translated: CASIGGAPPCSYEQYF.

This clone is labeled as medium-sized. The chain is built from TRBV6-5 and TRBJ1-5; maybe TRBD1 (6 bases). Between the trimmed V and J ends, which lost 2 bases and 7 bases, there was a span of 12 bases. This CDR3 is 14 amino acids long. The germline CDR1 and CDR2 sequences are MNHEY and SVGAGI. CDR3 sequence (DNA): TGTGCCAGCAGTTACGGCAGGGGCTGGCAGCCCCAGCATTTT. Its translation is CASSYGRGWQPQHF.

The chain is built from TRBV19 and TRBJ1-1; a possible D gene is TRBD1 (6 bases). The V end lost 3 bases, the J end lost 1 base, and 18 bases lay between the germline ends. Germline V CDR1 and CDR2: LNHDA, SQIVND (reference sequence). The CDR3 loop spans 17 amino acids. CDR3 nucleotides: TGTGCCAGTAGTATGTCTCCCGAAGGGGGTGGGAACACTGAAGCTTTCTTT. The encoded protein is CASSMSPEGGGNTEAFF.

This clone was counted at least ten times. The rearrangement joins TRBV19 to TRBJ1-4, with D hard to call. Germline-derived CDR1 and CDR2 are LNHDA and SQIVND (reference sequence). This CDR3 is built from 14 residues. V shed 5 bases and J shed 8 bases, with 15 bases lying between them. CDR3 nucleotide sequence: TGTGCCAGTAGTGTCCAGGTGGCGGCGGAAAAACTGTTTTTT. This codes for CASSVQVAAEKLFF.

In this sample, this clone is medium-sized. The junction shows a germline mismatch at one end, possibly a read error. V usage is TRBV28 and J usage is TRBJ1-4, with 7 bases lining up with TRBD1. The V gene's germline CDR1 is MDHEN and CDR2 SYDVKM. The length of the CDR3 is 15 residues. DNA for the CDR3: TGTGCCAGCAGTCCTCGACAGGGTAATATGAAAAAGCTGTTTTTT. Translated, it gives CASSPRQGNMKKLFF. The full variable domain, its missing parts supplied by reference TRBV28 and TRBJ1-4, is DVKVTQSSRYLVKRTGEKVFLECVQDMDHENMFWYRQDPGLGLRLIYFSYDVKMKEKGDIPEGYSVSREKKERFSLILESASTNQTSMYLCASSPRQGNMKKLFFGSGTQLSVL.

Ten or more counts support this clone. V is TRBV6-1 and J is TRBJ2-5; 11 nucleotides line up with TRBD2. With V trimmed by 6 bases and J by 4 bases, 4 bases remained unmatched. The CDR3 consists of 14 residues. The germline V gene encodes CDR1 MNHNS and CDR2 SASEGT. CDR3 residues: CASRVGLAGETQYF. The CDR3 DNA reads TGTGCCAGCAGAGTAGGACTAGCGGGAGAGACCCAGTACTTC.

This clone was observed many times. This sequence joins TRBV28 and TRBJ1-1, with TRBD1 as a possible D gene (6 bases). The CDR3 totals 13 residues. With 6 bases removed from V and 6 bases from J, the gap between germline ends came to 14 bases. Germline-derived CDR1 and CDR2 are MDHEN and SYDVKM. The CDR3 DNA follows: TGTGCCAGCAGCTCAACAGGGTTTGCTGAAGCTTTCTTT. Encoded protein: CASSSTGFAEAFF.

This clone showed up many times. This CDR3 is also generated by other DNA sequences in the sample. The chain uses TRBV6-2 or TRBV6-3 and TRBJ2-7, with TRBD2 identical over 7 bases. CDR1 is MNHEY and CDR2 is SVGEGT in the germline V gene. The CDR3 has 16 residues. V shed 2 bases and J 2 bases; nucleotides not matched to a gene: 9. The CDR3 protein is CASSYTPDSGAYEQYF. As DNA, the CDR3 is TGTGCCAGCAGTTACACCCCCGACAGCGGGGCCTACGAGCAGTACTTC.

This clone came up a few times. V usage is TRBV30 and J usage is TRBJ1-2; D not certain. V lost 4 bases, J lost 4 bases, and 10 bases lay in between. The CDR3 is 12 amino acids. From germline, CDR1 is GTSNPN and CDR2 SVGIG (reference sequence). CDR3 sequence (DNA): TGTGCCTGGACCGGGAATTTCTATGGCTACACCTTC. Residues: CAWTGNFYGYTF. Supplemented by reference TRBV30 and TRBJ1-2, the full variable domain reads SQTIHQWPATLVQPVGSPLSLECTVEGTSNPNLYWYRQAAGRGLQLLFYSVGIGQISSEVPQNLSASRPQDRQFILSSKKLLLSDSGFYLCAWTGNFYGYTFGSGTRLTVV.

This clone was recorded many times. J is TRBJ2-1 and V is TRBV20-1; 7 bases agree with TRBD2. From germline, CDR1 is DFQATT and CDR2 SNEGSKA (reference sequence). The CDR3 totals 15 residues. J gave up 3 bases and V 5 bases, and 10 bases lay outside the gene matches. This CDR3 reads CSAPMGLTDYNEQFF. Written as DNA, the CDR3 is TGCAGTGCTCCCATGGGACTAACGGACTACAATGAGCAGTTCTTC.

The table lists this clone with many counts. The chain employs TRBV4-1 and TRBJ2-7; maybe TRBD2 (5 bases). The CDR3 totals 13 residues. The V gene's germline CDR1 is MGHRA and CDR2 YSYEKL. V was cut by 1 base and J by 3 bases, with 7 bases left in between. The CDR3 sequence is CASSQVRDYEQYF. CDR3 sequence (DNA): TGCGCCAGCAGCCAAGTCCGGGACTACGAGCAGTACTTC.